This TCR beta chain was captured by sequencing in a study of T cell repertoires in cytomegalovirus infection. Study-level background: Public signatures in TCR beta pointed to CMV infection and matching HLA type.

This clonotype was seen more than once but under ten times. Its antigen is not identified. One entry per CDR3 protein results from TCRdb running MiXCR on the reads. The table shows roughly 160,000 distinct CDR3 sequences, with less than 25% occurring only once. The study's findings and limits: Using cumulative public TCR beta family frequency, the authors identified those who carried CMV together with the relevant HLA. HLA-C-restricted CMV-specific TCR beta clonotypes were dominant in the ex vivo response.

Germline-derived CDR1 and CDR2 are SGHVS and FQNEAQ. The ends were cut back, 5 bases at V and 0 bases at J, with 19 bases in the middle. This CDR3 region has 17 residues. The receptor was isolated from a human donor in good health (CMV status not recorded). Some clones in this sample may be carry-over from other donors' samples. The chain carries TRBV7-8 and TRBJ2-5; tentatively, D is TRBD1 or TRBD2 (5 bases each). Sequencing was performed on CD8+ T cells from cultured PBMCs, taken from culture after CMV antigen stimulation. The CDR3 sequence is CASSPRPGPMYQETQYF. The CDR3 region has the DNA TGTGCCAGCAGCCCAAGACCGGGACCGATGTACCAAGAGACCCAGTACTTC. Full variable domain (outside the CDR3, taken from reference TRBV7-8 and TRBJ2-5): GAGVSQSPRYKVAKRGQDVALRCDPISGHVSLFWYQQALGQGPEFLTYFQNEAQLDKSGLPSDRFFAERPEGSVSTLKIQRTQQEDSAVYLCASSPRPGPMYQETQYFGPGTRLLVL.